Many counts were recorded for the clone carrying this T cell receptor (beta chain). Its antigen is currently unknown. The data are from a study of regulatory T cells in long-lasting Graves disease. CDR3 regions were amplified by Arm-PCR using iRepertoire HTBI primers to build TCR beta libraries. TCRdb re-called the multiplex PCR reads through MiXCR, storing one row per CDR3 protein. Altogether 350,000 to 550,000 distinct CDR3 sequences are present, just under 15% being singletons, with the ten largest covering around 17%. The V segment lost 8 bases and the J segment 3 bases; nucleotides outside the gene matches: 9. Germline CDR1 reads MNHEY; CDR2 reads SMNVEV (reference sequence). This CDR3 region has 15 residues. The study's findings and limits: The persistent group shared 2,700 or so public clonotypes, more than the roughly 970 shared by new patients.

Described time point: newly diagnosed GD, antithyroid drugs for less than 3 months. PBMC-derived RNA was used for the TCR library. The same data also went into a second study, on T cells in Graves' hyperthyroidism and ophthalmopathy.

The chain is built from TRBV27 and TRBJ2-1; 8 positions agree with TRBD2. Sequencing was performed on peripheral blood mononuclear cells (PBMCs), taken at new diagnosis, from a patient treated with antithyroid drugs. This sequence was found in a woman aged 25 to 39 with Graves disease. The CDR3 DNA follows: TGTGCCAGCGGGGTCATAGCGGGAAACTACAATGAGCAGTTCTTC. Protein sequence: CASGVIAGNYNEQFF.